One and the same sample provided the 17 T cell receptor beta chains below, sequenced in a study of T cell changes during pregnancy in multiple sclerosis. Produced via immunoSEQ multiplex PCR; TCRdb's table is partial and in-frame only. The sample contains around 80,000 clones, about 91% of which appear only once. This specimen was peripheral blood, taken before pregnancy. The receptors originated from a female donor with multiple sclerosis, enrolled in a pregnancy study.

This chain connects TRBV7-3 to TRBJ2-2; no reliable D call. The CDR3 spans 14 residues. V shed 5 bases and J shed 2 bases, with 9 bases lying between them. Germline V gives CDR1 SGHTA, CDR2 FQGTGA. DNA of the CDR3: TGTGCCAGCAGCCAATTCAGAAACACCGGGGAGCTGTTTTTT. This codes for CASSQFRNTGELFF.

This chain uses TRBV5-1 with TRBJ1-1; D may be TRBD1 (6 bases). Germline loops: CDR1 SGHRS, CDR2 YFSETQ. The ends were cut back, 4 bases at V and 0 bases at J, with 13 bases in the middle. This CDR3 has 15 amino acids. The CDR3 spells CASSKNRVMNTEAFF. Here the CDR3 DNA reads TGCGCCAGCAGCAAAAACAGGGTAATGAACACTGAAGCTTTCTTT.

The chain combines TRBV6-1 with TRBJ2-7, with 11 bases identical to TRBD2. Germline V gene sequence: CDR1 MNHNS, CDR2 SASEGT. The junction had 2 bases not matched to a gene; V was cut back by 4 bases and J by 0 bases. The CDR3 is made up of 15 amino acids. The CDR3 DNA sequence: TGTGCCAGCAGTGGTCTAGCGGGGGGCTCCTACGAGCAGTACTTC. Its translation is CASSGLAGGSYEQYF.

This sequence joins TRBV13 and TRBJ1-1; possible D gene TRBD1, 6 bases. This CDR3 region has 14 residues. V lost 2 bases to trimming and J lost 2 bases, with 9 bases between them. Germline CDR1 PRHDT, CDR2 FYEKMQ (reference sequence). The CDR3 DNA is TGTGCCAGCAGCTTACGGACAGCCAACACTGAAGCTTTCTTT. It encodes CASSLRTANTEAFF.

Only one count was recorded for this clone. V and J are TRBV20-1 and TRBJ1-1; D remains unclear. Trimming pared 7 bases from V and 1 base from J, leaving 7 bases between. Germline CDR1 reads DFQATT; CDR2 reads SNEGSKA (reference sequence). The CDR3 is 11 amino acids. CDR3 DNA: TGCAGTGGAGCTAAGAACACTGAAGCTTTCTTT. Translated, it gives CSGAKNTEAFF.

The V call is TRBV20-1, the J call TRBJ1-4, with 10 positions matching TRBD1. Per germline, CDR1 DFQATT and CDR2 SNEGSKA (reference sequence). The CDR3 has 11 amino acids. The CDR3 reads CSGQGDEKLFF. CDR3 DNA: TGCAGCGGACAGGGGGACGAAAAACTGTTTTTT.

The J gene is TRBJ2-7, the V gene TRBV7-2, with 8 nucleotides matching TRBD2. This CDR3 contains 16 residues. The germline CDR1 and CDR2 sequences are SGHTA and FQGNSA. With V trimmed by 1 base and J by 0 bases, 5 bases remained unmatched. The CDR3 region is CASSLVAGGGSYEQYF. CDR3 DNA: TGTGCCAGCAGCTTAGTGGCGGGGGGCGGCTCCTACGAGCAGTACTTC.

The CDR3 sequence is CASSFDSGITSTDTQYF. For the CDR3, the DNA is TGTGCCAGCAGTTTTGACAGCGGGATAACTAGCACAGATACGCAGTATTTT. The chain recombines TRBV27 with TRBJ2-3; 7 bases map to TRBD2. The CDR3 sequence is 17 residues long. Germline lookup yields CDR1 MNHEY and CDR2 SMNVEV (reference sequence). With V trimmed by 3 bases and J by 0 bases, 9 bases remained unmatched.

The rearrangement links TRBV5-6 to TRBJ2-1; 12 bases are shared with TRBD2. Trimming cost V 3 bases and J 13 bases; bases outside gene matches: 8. Germline CDR1 SGHDT, CDR2 YYEEEE. CDR3 length: 14 residues. The CDR3 sequence: CASSYLAGGPEQFF. CDR3 DNA sequence: TGTGCCAGCAGCTACCTAGCGGGGGGGCCCGAACAGTTCTTC.

This chain uses TRBV5-1 with TRBJ1-1; the D gene is possibly TRBD1 (6 bases). Trimming removed 3 bases from V and 0 bases from J, with 12 bases in between. This CDR3 is 15 amino acids long. Germline CDR1 reads SGHRS; CDR2 reads YFSETQ. The CDR3 DNA sequence: TGCGCCAGCAGCTCCAGGGGCGGCCTGAACACTGAAGCTTTCTTT. Amino acid sequence: CASSSRGGLNTEAFF.

V is TRBV4-1 and J is TRBJ2-1, with D possibly being TRBD2 (5 bases). Per the germline V gene, CDR1 is MGHRA and CDR2 is YSYEKL. The CDR3 runs to 16 residues. V gave up 5 bases and J gave up 8 bases, with 22 bases separating them. CDR3 DNA sequence: TGCGCCAGCAGCGGGGTCGGGTTCCTGGAGAGGGATGAGCAGTTCTTC. This codes for CASSGVGFLERDEQFF.

The CDR3: CAISGADRDGRTQYF. The CDR3 DNA is TGTGCCATCAGTGGGGCGGACAGGGATGGAAGGACCCAGTACTTC. This chain links TRBV10-3 with TRBJ2-5; 8 nucleotides match TRBD1. V lost 4 bases and J lost 7; bases outside the gene matches: 11. The CDR3 has 15 amino acids. Germline assignment: CDR1 ENHRY and CDR2 SYGVKD.

This chain joins TRBV5-5 and TRBJ2-7; 10 bases are shared with TRBD1. This CDR3 comprises 15 residues. Unmatched junction bases numbered 6, after V lost 2 bases and J lost 4 bases. Looked up from germline, CDR1 is SGHKS and CDR2 is YYEKEE (reference sequence). The CDR3: CASSFGRTGGYEQYF. The CDR3, as DNA: TGTGCCAGCAGCTTTGGCCGGACAGGGGGTTACGAGCAGTACTTC.

This chain connects TRBV6-4 to TRBJ1-5; D is possibly TRBD1 (5 bases). V shed 3 bases and J shed 3 bases, with 9 bases lying between them. Germline V gene lookup returns CDR1 MRHNA and CDR2 SNTAGT. The CDR3 has 14 amino acids. CDR3: CASSETGDNQPQHF. The DNA for the CDR3 is TGTGCCAGCAGTGAAACAGGCGACAATCAGCCCCAGCATTTT.

This chain uses TRBV18 with TRBJ2-7; D not certain. Germline values: CDR1 KGHSH, CDR2 LQKENI. V lost 2 bases, J lost 5 bases, and 13 bases lay in between. This CDR3 spans 14 amino acids. CDR3 nucleotides: TGTGCCAGCTCACCAGTGTATCTGGCCGACGAGCAGTACTTC. The encoded protein is CASSPVYLADEQYF.

The V gene is TRBV6-1, the J gene TRBJ1-4; 7 bases fit TRBD1. This CDR3 region has 13 residues. After removal of 5 bases from V and 7 bases from J, the junction contained 4 bases not matched to a gene. CDR1 and CDR2 from the germline V gene are MNHNS and SASEGT. The CDR3 DNA follows: TGTGCCAGCAGTAGGACAGGCGGTGAAAAACTGTTTTTT. Translating it yields CASSRTGGEKLFF.

A note on this clone: Other DNA variants within this sample encode the same CDR3. The chain links TRBV5-1 to TRBJ1-5, with TRBD1 as a possible D gene (6 bases). V was shortened by 2 bases and J by 1 base, with 7 bases between the two germline ends. Germline CDR1 and CDR2: SGHRS and YFSETQ. This CDR3 comprises 14 residues. The CDR3 is CASSLGGSNQPQHF. CDR3 coding DNA: TGCGCCAGCAGCTTAGGGGGAAGCAATCAGCCCCAGCATTTT. Variable domain in full (rest from reference TRBV5-1 and TRBJ1-5): KAGVTQTPRYLIKTRGQQVTLSCSPISGHRSVSWYQQTPGQGLQFLFEYFSETQRNKGNFPGRFSGRQFSNSRSEMNVSTLELGDSALYLCASSLGGSNQPQHFGDGTRLSIL.